The source of this TCR beta chain is a study of human T cells and chemical hapten exposure. Study in general: Alopecia areata, totalis or universalis affected patients, mainly female.

What the library attached to individual cDNA molecules were unique molecular identifiers. TCRdb fed the RACE reads into MiXCR, producing one record per CDR3 protein. The sample gives approximately 77,000 distinct CDR3 sequences, roughly 7.2% of which show up once; around 1.5% is in the top ten. Time point given: patch test 1, 2 weeks after DPC sensitization. The treatment is: therapeutic diphenylcyclopropenone sensitization with weekly scalp DPC. On this clonotype itself: What it binds is not known. One end of the junction varies from germline; a read error may be responsible.

Whole-study results and caveats: There was a positive correlation between PT1 expanded TCR counts and patch test score.

Source: whole blood, taken in connection with sensitization to the hapten diphenylcyclopropenone (DPC). This TCR derives from a woman aged 25 to 45 with alopecia areata. Some clones in this sample may be carry-over from other donors' samples.

This CDR3 is CASSKRQGGNSPLNF. Here the CDR3 DNA reads TGTGCCAGCAGCAAAAGACAGGGTGGTAATTCACCCCTCAACTTT. The genes are TRBV7-3 and TRBJ1-6, with TRBD1 matching over 7 bases. CDR1 and CDR2 (germline): SGHTA, FQGTGA. There are 15 residues in the CDR3.